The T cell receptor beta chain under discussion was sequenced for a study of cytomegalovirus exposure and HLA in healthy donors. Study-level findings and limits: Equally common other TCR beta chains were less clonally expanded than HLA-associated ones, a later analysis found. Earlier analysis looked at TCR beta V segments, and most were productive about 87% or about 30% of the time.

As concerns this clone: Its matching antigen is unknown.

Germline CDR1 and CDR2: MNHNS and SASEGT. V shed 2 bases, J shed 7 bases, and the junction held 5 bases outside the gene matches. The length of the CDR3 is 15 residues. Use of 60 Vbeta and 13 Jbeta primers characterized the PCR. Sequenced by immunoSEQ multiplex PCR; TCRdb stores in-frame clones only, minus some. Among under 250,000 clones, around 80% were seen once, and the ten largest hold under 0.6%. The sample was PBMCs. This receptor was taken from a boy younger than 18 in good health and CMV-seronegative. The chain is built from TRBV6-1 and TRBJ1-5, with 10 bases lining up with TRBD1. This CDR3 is CASSEIWTGGQPQHF. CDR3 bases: TGTGCCAGCAGTGAAATCTGGACAGGGGGACAGCCCCAGCATTTT.